Listed here is a single T cell receptor (beta chain). This CDR3 has 15 amino acids. CDR1 SGHRS and CDR2 YFSETQ come from the germline V gene. Losses at the gene ends were 2 bases for V and 4 bases for J; bases not matched to a gene: 5. Assay: immunoSEQ multiplex PCR; the TCRdb copy retains only in-frame clones and omits some. Altogether under 40,000 clones are present, roughly nine tenths being singletons, with the ten largest covering roughly 6.8%. The sample belongs to a study of PD-1 and CTLA-4 blockade in melanoma. Sequenced here: CD8+ T cells from peripheral blood, sampled from a patient given anti-PD-1 treatment. The receptor's source is a human donor with melanoma. The chain combines TRBV5-1 with TRBJ2-1; 8 bases map to TRBD1. DNA for the CDR3: TGCGCCAGCAGCTTCGAGGGGACAGGTTACAATGAGCAGTTCTTC. As protein: CASSFEGTGYNEQFF.